Following are 8 T cell receptor beta chains from one sample sequenced in a study of CXCR3-negative and CXCR3-positive naive CD8 T cells. The libraries of TRB cDNA were constructed through 5' RACE using UMI labels. TCRdb re-analyzed the 5' RACE reads; it lists each CDR3 protein once, without DNA. The sample shows about 6,700 distinct CDR3 sequences, and less than 1.3% sits with its ten largest clones. Input material: naive CXCR3- CD8+ T cells from blood. The subset is: CD45RO-CCR7+CD27+CD95- naive CD8+ T cells lacking CXCR3 (TNR3-). The receptor set was obtained from a human donor in good health. Some clones in this sample may be carry-over from other donors' samples.

In terms of frequency, this clonotype is medium-sized (0.01 to 0.1%). CDR3 in amino acids: CASILTNTEAFF. This sequence joins TRBV12-3 or TRBV12-4 and TRBJ1-1. This CDR3 is built from 12 residues.

V usage is TRBV6-1 and J usage is TRBJ2-7; TCRdb indicates TRBD1, and absent DNA this call remains unverified. CDR1 and CDR2 (germline): MNHNS, SASEGT. There are 11 residues in the CDR3. CDR3 loop: CASIWGGEQYF.

By frequency, this clonotype registers medium-sized. The chain recombines TRBV2 with TRBJ2-7; the D call of TRBD1 rests on TCRdb alone, since no DNA is present to check it. This CDR3 contains 12 residues. The germline CDR1 and CDR2 sequences are SNHLY and FYNNEI. CDR3 in amino acids: CASSKNPGEQYF.

The chain carries TRBV2 and TRBJ1-2. The CDR3 runs 13 residues. The V gene's germline CDR1 is SNHLY and CDR2 FYNNEI. The CDR3 here is CASSDRANYGYTF.

This clonotype is deemed medium-sized by its frequency. This chain connects TRBV25-1 to TRBJ2-7; no DNA is available, so the TRBD1 call from TCRdb remains unchecked. The CDR3 sequence is 15 residues long. Germline loops: CDR1 MGHDK, CDR2 SYGVNS. Here the CDR3 reads CASSEPGTPRTEQYF.

V and J are TRBV28 and TRBJ2-5; TCRdb designates TRBD2, a call that cannot be tested without DNA. This CDR3 comprises 16 residues. Germline V gene lookup returns CDR1 MDHEN and CDR2 SYDVKM. This chain's CDR3 is CASSTGLAGGGETQYF.

This clonotype counts as medium-sized by frequency. This rearrangement joins TRBV18 to TRBJ2-5; TCRdb gives TRBD1 as the D gene, but with no DNA this cannot be confirmed. Germline V CDR1 and CDR2: KGHSH, LQKENI. The length of the CDR3 is 14 residues. The CDR3 loop reads CASSPGTDQETQYF.

This chain connects TRBV7-7 to TRBJ1-4. There are 16 residues in the CDR3. The germline gives CDR1 SSHAT, CDR2 FNYEAQ (reference sequence). The CDR3 here is CASSPLTDPTNEKLFF.